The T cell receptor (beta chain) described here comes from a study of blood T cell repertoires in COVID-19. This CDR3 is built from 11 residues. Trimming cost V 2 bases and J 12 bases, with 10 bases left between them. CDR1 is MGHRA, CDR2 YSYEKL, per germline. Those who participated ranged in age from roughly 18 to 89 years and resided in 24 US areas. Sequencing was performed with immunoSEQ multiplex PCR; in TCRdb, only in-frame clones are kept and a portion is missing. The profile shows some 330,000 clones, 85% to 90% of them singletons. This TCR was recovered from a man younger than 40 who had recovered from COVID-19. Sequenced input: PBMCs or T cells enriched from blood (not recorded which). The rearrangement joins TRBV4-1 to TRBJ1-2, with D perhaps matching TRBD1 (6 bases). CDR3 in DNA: TGCGCCAGCAGCCAAAACAGGGCGCACACCTTC. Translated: CASSQNRAHTF.